This T cell receptor beta chain was captured by sequencing in a study of T-cell memory formation after mild COVID-19. This clonotype was observed a handful of times. Antigen: not known. TCRdb reprocessed the 5' RACE reads via MiXCR and lists one record per CDR3 protein. The table includes 190,000 or so distinct CDR3 sequences, about 20% detected once. Notes on the study in general: Cross-reactive memory seemingly joined, as some responding clones were found in pre-infection memory.

Germline V CDR1 and CDR2: SGHRS, YFSETQ. CDR3 length: 20 residues. Trimming removed 0 bases from V and 3 bases from J, with 27 bases in between. This clonotype was obtained from an adult woman who had mild COVID-19 (a few samples of this study predate the infection). Cell type and time point are not known. The chain carries TRBV5-1 and TRBJ2-5, with a tentative D call TRBD2 (6 bases). Sequencing was carried out using PBMCs or a T cell subset sorted from them (not recorded which). CDR3 nucleotide sequence: TGCGCCAGCAGCTTGGCCTGGTTTGGGCGGGGCCAGACGGAGAAAGAGACCCAGTACTTC. It specifies CASSLAWFGRGQTEKETQYF.